This record looks at one T cell receptor (beta chain) sequence and its context. This sample was included in a study of blood T cell repertoires in COVID-19. This CDR3 is built from 14 residues. Germline assignment: CDR1 SGHAT and CDR2 FQNNGV. V lost 7 bases and J lost 5, with 18 bases in between. Per the authors' pipeline: How many nucleated cells were present was estimated from reference gene primer amplification. Sequenced by immunoSEQ multiplex PCR; TCRdb stores in-frame clones only, minus some. V and J calls and clone size follow that table, whereas D and trimming were derived from the DNA. The data contain about 140,000 clones, 77% of them seen just once; the ten biggest clones take up approximately 9%.

This TCR came from a woman between 50 and 59 years old with active or convalescent COVID-19. This chain links TRBV11-2 with TRBJ2-7; tentative D call: TRBD2 (5 bases). The sequencing input was peripheral blood. CDR3 loop: CASTLDRERNEQYF. The CDR3 nucleotides are TGTGCCAGCACCCTAGACCGGGAAAGGAACGAGCAGTACTTC.